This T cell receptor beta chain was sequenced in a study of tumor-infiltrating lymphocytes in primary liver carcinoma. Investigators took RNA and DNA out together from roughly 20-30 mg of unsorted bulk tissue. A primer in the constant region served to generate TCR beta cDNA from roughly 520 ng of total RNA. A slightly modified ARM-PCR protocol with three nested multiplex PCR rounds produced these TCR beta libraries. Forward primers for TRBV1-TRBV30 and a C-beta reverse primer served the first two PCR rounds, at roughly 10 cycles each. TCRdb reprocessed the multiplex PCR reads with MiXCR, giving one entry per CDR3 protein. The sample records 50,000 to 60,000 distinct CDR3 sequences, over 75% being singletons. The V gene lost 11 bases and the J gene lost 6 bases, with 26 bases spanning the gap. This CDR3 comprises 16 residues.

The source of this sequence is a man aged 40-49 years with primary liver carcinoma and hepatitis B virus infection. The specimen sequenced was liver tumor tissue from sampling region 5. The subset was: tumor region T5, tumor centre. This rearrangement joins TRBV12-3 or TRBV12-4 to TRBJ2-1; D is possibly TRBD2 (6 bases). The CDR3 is CACTRRGGDLLNEQFF. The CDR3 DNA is TGTGCCTGCACCCGAAGGGGCGGGGATTTACTCAATGAGCAGTTCTTC.